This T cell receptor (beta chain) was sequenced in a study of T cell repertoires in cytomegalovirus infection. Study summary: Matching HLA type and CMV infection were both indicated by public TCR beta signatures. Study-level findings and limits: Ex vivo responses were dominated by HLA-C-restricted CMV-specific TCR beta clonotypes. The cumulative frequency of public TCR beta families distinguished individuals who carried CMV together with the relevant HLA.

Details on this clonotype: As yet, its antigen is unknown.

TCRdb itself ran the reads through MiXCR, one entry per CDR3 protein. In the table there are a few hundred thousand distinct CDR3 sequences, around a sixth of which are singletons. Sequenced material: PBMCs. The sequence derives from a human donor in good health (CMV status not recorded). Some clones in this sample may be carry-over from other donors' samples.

The CDR3 bases are TGTGCCAGCGGGACAGGGTCGTCAGAGACCCAGTACTTC. Protein product: CASGTGSSETQYF. V and J are TRBV2 and TRBJ2-5; the match to TRBD1 covers 9 bases. Germline CDR1 and CDR2: SNHLY and FYNNEI. V shed 8 bases and J 4 bases; nucleotides not matched to a gene: 5. This CDR3 has 13 residues.